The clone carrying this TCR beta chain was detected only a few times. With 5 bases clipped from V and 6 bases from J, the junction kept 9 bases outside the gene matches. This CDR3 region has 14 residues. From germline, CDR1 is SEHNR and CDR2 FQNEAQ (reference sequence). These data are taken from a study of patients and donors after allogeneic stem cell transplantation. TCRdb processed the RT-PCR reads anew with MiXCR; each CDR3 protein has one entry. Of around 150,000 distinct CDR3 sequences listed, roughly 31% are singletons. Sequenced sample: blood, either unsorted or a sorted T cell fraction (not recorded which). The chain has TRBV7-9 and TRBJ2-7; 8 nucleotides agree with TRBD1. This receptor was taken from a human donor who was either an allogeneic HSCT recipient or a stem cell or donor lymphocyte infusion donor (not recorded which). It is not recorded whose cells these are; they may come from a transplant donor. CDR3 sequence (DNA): TGTGCCAGCAGCATCAGCAGGGGGCAGGGCGAGCAGTACTTC. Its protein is CASSISRGQGEQYF. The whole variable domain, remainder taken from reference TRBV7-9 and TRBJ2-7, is DTGVSQNPRHKITKRGQNVTFRCDPISEHNRLYWYRQTLGQGPEFLTYFQNEAQLEKSRLLSDRFSAERPKGSFSTLEIQRTEQGDSAMYLCASSISRGQGEQYFGPGTRLTVT.